This is a list of T cell receptor beta chains from one sample in a study of CD8+ T cells in alopecia areata. Measured with immunoSEQ multiplex PCR; TCRdb has only the in-frame clones, and not every one. The table has roughly 100,000 clones, roughly 60% seen once; the top ten hold less than 20%. Material: CD8+ T cells sorted from blood, obtained at approximately week 55, from a patient treated with tofacitinib. Source of these receptors: a human donor with alopecia areata. CDR3s include the opening cysteine and the closing phenylalanine or tryptophan. D genes are given only for firm matches. Clone sizes are given selectively: once, few, many, or a class where the clone is expanded.

TRBV2,.,TRBJ2-7,TRBD2,CASSEGLAATYEQYF,TGTGCCAGCAGCGAGGGACTAGCGGCCACCTACGAGCAGTACTTC
TRBV7-9,.,TRBJ2-5,.,CASSSSGGEETQYF,TGTGCCAGCAGCTCTTCAGGGGGGGAAGAGACCCAGTACTTC
TRBV7-7,.,TRBJ1-1,.,CASSRSQVTEAFF,TGTGCTAGCAGCCGTTCACAGGTCACTGAAGCTTTCTTT
TRBV5-6,.,TRBJ2-3,TRBD2,CASSLYVRRGGTNTQYF,TGTGCCAGCAGCTTGTACGTTCGGCGGGGGGGCACAAATACGCAGTATTTT
TRBV10-3,few,TRBJ2-2,TRBD1,CAIRGQTGELFF,TGTGCCATCAGGGGACAGACCGGGGAGCTGTTTTTT
TRBV7-9,few,TRBJ2-7,TRBD1,CASSSGQGTYEQYF,TGTGCCAGCAGCTCGGGACAGGGAACCTACGAGCAGTACTTC
TRBV15,.,TRBJ2-5,TRBD1,CATSIGQVGQETQYF,TGTGCCACCAGCATAGGACAGGTGGGCCAAGAGACCCAGTACTTC
TRBV29-1,once,TRBJ2-7,.,CSVEERGWRQDGEQYF,TGCAGCGTTGAAGAAAGGGGGTGGCGCCAGGACGGCGAGCAGTACTTC
TRBV10-3,.,TRBJ2-5,.,CAISDDAEGPTSQYF,TGTGCCATCAGTGACGATGCTGAGGGCCCAACGTCCCAGTACTTC
TRBV9,.,TRBJ2-3,TRBD1,CASSVAGTGRNTQYF,TGTGCCAGCAGCGTAGCCGGGACAGGTAGGAATACGCAGTATTTT
TRBV6-5,.,TRBJ1-1,.,CASRPDRNTEAFF,TGTGCCAGCAGACCGGACAGGAACACTGAAGCTTTCTTT
TRBV29-1,.,TRBJ2-5,TRBD1,CSVVDREKLREETRYF,TGCAGCGTTGTCGACAGGGAAAAGTTGAGGGAAGAGACCCGGTACTTC
TRBV7-9,once,TRBJ1-2,.,CASRDPDGYTF,TGTGCCAGTAGGGATCCCGATGGCTACACCTTC
TRBV7-9,.,TRBJ1-4,.,CASSPGIATNEKLFF,TGTGCCAGCAGCCCAGGGATTGCAACTAATGAAAAACTGTTTTTT
TRBV4-1,.,TRBJ2-7,TRBD2,CASSQDRLAGAYEQYF,TGCGCCAGCAGCCAAGATAGACTAGCGGGGGCCTACGAGCAGTACTTC
TRBV27,.,TRBJ2-5,TRBD2,CASSYAGGPQETQYF,TGTGCCAGCAGTTATGCGGGGGGACCACAAGAGACCCAGTACTTC